The rows below give T cell receptor beta chains drawn from one sample of a study of T cell responses to AZD1222 COVID-19 vaccine. TCRdb's table, derived via immunoSEQ multiplex PCR, lists solely in-frame clones and lacks some. The table lists fewer than 200,000 clones, just over 85% of them singletons. This specimen was peripheral blood, taken 28 days after the second AZD1222 dose. The source of these receptors is an adult who received the AZD1222 COVID-19 vaccine. CDR3s include the opening cysteine and the closing phenylalanine or tryptophan. A D gene is named only where the DNA matches it firmly. A clone size is listed for some rows: how often the clone was seen (once, few, many), or a class if it is expanded.

d_gene	v_gene	abundance	j_gene	CDR3aa	CDR3nt
.	TRBV5-1	.	TRBJ2-6	CASSLAGQDVRGANVLTF	TGCGCCAGCAGCTTGGCCGGACAAGACGTTCGGGGGGCCAACGTCCTGACTTTC
.	TRBV7-2	once	TRBJ2-4	CASSLDGPSAKNIQYF	TGTGCCAGCAGCTTAGACGGACCCTCAGCCAAAAACATTCAGTACTTC
TRBD2	TRBV29-1	once	TRBJ2-7	CSVEGGAGGREQYF	TGCAGCGTTGAGGGGGGGGCGGGGGGACGCGAGCAGTACTTC
.	TRBV5-1	.	TRBJ1-3	CASSLSGNTIYF	TGCGCCAGCAGCTTGTCTGGAAACACCATATATTTT
.	TRBV11-2	.	TRBJ1-1	CASSLALGTNTEAFF	TGTGCCAGCAGCTTAGCCTTGGGAACTAACACTGAAGCTTTCTTT
.	TRBV5-4	.	TRBJ2-1	CASSLGRTQDNEQFF	TGTGCCAGCAGCTTGGGCAGGACCCAAGACAATGAGCAGTTCTTC
.	TRBV2	.	TRBJ1-2	CASSPDMNYGYTF	TGTGCCAGCAGCCCGGACATGAACTATGGCTACACCTTC
TRBD2	TRBV5-1	once	TRBJ2-3	CASSFNTGLGGTDTQYF	TGCGCCAGCAGCTTTAATACCGGACTAGGTGGCACAGATACGCAGTATTTT
TRBD1	TRBV15	.	TRBJ1-2	CATTDWTGDKGYTF	TGTGCCACCACAGACTGGACAGGGGACAAAGGCTACACCTTC
.	TRBV21-1	once	TRBJ1-5	CASSADRGCNQPQHF	TGTGCCAGCAGCGCGGACAGGGGATGCAATCAGCCCCAGCATTTT
.	TRBV9	.	TRBJ1-2	CASSEFLGGDYGYTF	TGTGCCAGCAGCGAGTTTCTGGGGGGCGACTATGGCTACACCTTC
.	TRBV7-2	.	TRBJ1-2	CASSLEGLNYGYTF	TGTGCCAGCAGCTTAGAAGGCCTTAACTATGGCTACACCTTC
TRBD1	TRBV19	.	TRBJ1-6	CASSTPTGGVDNSPLHF	TGTGCCAGTAGTACCCCGACAGGGGGCGTCGATAATTCACCCCTCCACTTT
.	TRBV18	.	TRBJ1-1	CASSSQGGTEAFF	TGTGCCAGCTCGTCACAGGGAGGCACTGAAGCTTTCTTT
TRBD2	TRBV5-1	.	TRBJ2-7	CASSLGSGGQNYEQYF	TGCGCCAGCAGCTTGGGTAGCGGGGGTCAGAACTACGAGCAGTACTTC
.	TRBV7-2	.	TRBJ2-5	CASSLDHGETQYF	TGTGCCAGCAGCTTAGATCACGGGGAGACCCAGTACTTC
TRBD2	TRBV9	once	TRBJ2-1	CASSVTPLGAGGPEFF	TGTGCCAGCAGCGTTACCCCCCTCGGAGCGGGGGGGCCTGAGTTCTTC
TRBD2	TRBV29-1	.	TRBJ2-7	CSAKLGGAPYEQYF	TGCAGCGCAAAACTCGGGGGGGCACCCTACGAGCAGTACTTC
.	TRBV5-4	.	TRBJ2-1	CASSLSGGNEQFF	TGTGCCAGCAGCTTGTCCGGGGGCAATGAGCAGTTCTTC
TRBD1	TRBV5-4	.	TRBJ1-2	CASRPPGQGYGYTF	TGTGCCAGCAGACCACCGGGACAGGGCTATGGCTACACCTTC
.	TRBV15	.	TRBJ2-1	CATSRAGLKNEQFF	TGTGCCACCAGCAGGGCGGGACTGAAGAATGAGCAGTTCTTC
.	TRBV5-1	.	TRBJ2-7	CASSLDSRSYEQYF	TGCGCCAGCAGCTTGGACAGCAGGTCCTACGAGCAGTACTTC
.	TRBV29-1	.	TRBJ1-2	CSVLNVGPGRGYGYTF	TGCAGCGTGCTGAACGTCGGACCCGGCAGGGGCTATGGCTACACCTTC
.	TRBV4-3	.	TRBJ2-7	CASSQDRGNSYEQYF	TGCGCCAGCAGCCAAGACCGCGGGAACTCCTACGAGCAGTACTTC
.	TRBV6-2/TRBV6-3	.	TRBJ2-1	CASSKGLAVDEQFF	TGTGCCAGCAGCAAGGGCCTAGCTGTGGATGAGCAGTTCTTC
.	TRBV19	many	TRBJ1-2	CASRTHVQGSYGYTF	TGTGCCAGTAGAACCCACGTTCAGGGATCCTATGGCTACACCTTC